These 30 T cell receptor beta chains originate from one sample sequenced in a study of blood T cell repertoires in COVID-19. Produced via immunoSEQ multiplex PCR; TCRdb's table is partial and in-frame only. The sample includes about 150,000 clones, roughly 83% of them seen just once. Sample: peripheral blood. The receptors here all came from a woman in her sixties with COVID-19, enrolled during active disease.

The chain couples TRBV18 to TRBJ2-5; no firm D call. Germline values: CDR1 KGHSH, CDR2 LQKENI. CDR3 length: 16 residues. Trimming shortened V by 3 bases and J by 2 bases, and 16 bases separated the two germline ends. The CDR3: CASSPGPPGAQETQYF. DNA for the CDR3: TGTGCCAGCTCACCGGGCCCTCCCGGCGCTCAAGAGACCCAGTACTTC. The complete variable domain, with remaining parts taken from reference TRBV18 and TRBJ2-5, reads NAGVMQNPRHLVRRRGQEARLRCSPMKGHSHVYWYRQLPEEGLKFMVYLQKENIIDESGMPKERFSAEFPKEGPSILRIQQVVRGDSAAYFCASSPGPPGAQETQYFGPGTRLLVL.

V is TRBV7-9 and J is TRBJ2-1, with D tentatively TRBD2 (6 bases). Germline values: CDR1 SEHNR, CDR2 FQNEAQ (reference sequence). The CDR3 loop spans 18 amino acids. Trimming pared 2 bases from V and 0 bases from J, leaving 17 bases between. The CDR3 is CASSLSQGGVSSYNEQFF. CDR3 bases: TGTGCCAGCAGCTTATCACAAGGCGGGGTAAGCTCCTACAATGAGCAGTTCTTC.

The V call is TRBV6-6, the J call TRBJ1-2, with TRBD1 as a possible D gene (5 bases). V was trimmed by 0 bases and J by 0 bases, leaving 11 bases between them. This CDR3 spans 16 amino acids. The germline CDR1 and CDR2 sequences are MNHNY and SVGAGI (reference sequence). The DNA of the CDR3 is TGTGCCAGCAGTTACTCAGGCAGGGTGTCTAACTATGGCTACACCTTC. This gives the protein CASSYSGRVSNYGYTF.

The CDR3 nucleotides read TGTGCCTGGAGTGTACGGGGGACAGCGTTATTTAACTATGGCTACACCTTC. As protein: CAWSVRGTALFNYGYTF. The chain recombines TRBV30 with TRBJ1-2; 7 nucleotides agree with TRBD1. CDR3 size: 17 residues. V gave up 0 bases and J gave up 1 base; unmatched junction bases: 11. CDR1 and CDR2 (germline): GTSNPN, SVGIG (reference sequence).

This clone occurred a few times. J is TRBJ1-2 and V is TRBV11-2, with no clear D. V lost 3 bases and J 1 base, leaving 6 bases between the germline ends. Germline V gene lookup returns CDR1 SGHAT and CDR2 FQNNGV. This CDR3 spans 13 amino acids. CDR3 bases: TGTGCCAGCAGCTTCGGGGTTAACTATGGCTACACCTTC. Protein product: CASSFGVNYGYTF.

CDR3 bases: TGTGCCAGCAGCTTAGACAGGGACACTGAAGCTTTCTTT. Translating gives CASSLDRDTEAFF. This chain uses TRBV13 with TRBJ1-1; a possible D gene is TRBD1 (6 bases). The CDR3 extends over 13 amino acids. The V end was cut by 1 base, the J end by 3 bases, with 6 bases between. The germline V gene encodes CDR1 PRHDT and CDR2 FYEKMQ (reference sequence).

The chain combines TRBV5-1 with TRBJ2-3; the match to TRBD2 covers 13 bases. The J segment lost 3 bases and the V segment lost 4 bases, leaving 8 bases of the junction unmatched. The CDR3 loop spans 17 amino acids. Per germline, CDR1 SGHRS and CDR2 YFSETQ. The CDR3 DNA is TGCGCCAGCAGCGGCTTTTGGACTAGCGGGAGAACAGATACGCAGTATTTT. This sequence encodes CASSGFWTSGRTDTQYF.

V usage is TRBV27 and J usage is TRBJ1-1; D is possibly TRBD1 (5 bases). The CDR3 contains 14 residues. The germline V gene encodes CDR1 MNHEY and CDR2 SMNVEV (reference sequence). Trimming removed 8 bases from V and 1 base from J, with 14 bases in between. The CDR3 DNA is TGTGCCAGCTGTGGGGCAGGCCCGAACACTGAAGCTTTCTTT. Encoded protein: CASCGAGPNTEAFF.

This clone occurred once. The rearrangement uses TRBV29-1 and TRBJ1-1; possible D gene TRBD1, 5 bases. This CDR3 spans 13 amino acids. From germline, CDR1 is SQVTM and CDR2 ANQGSEA. V was trimmed by 5 bases and J by 5 bases, leaving 15 bases between them. The CDR3 protein is CSVRGTLGTEAFF. The DNA of the CDR3 is TGCAGCGTTCGCGGGACCCTAGGGACTGAAGCTTTCTTT.

The chain combines TRBV7-9 with TRBJ1-2; perhaps TRBD1 as D (5 bases). Germline V gene sequence: CDR1 SEHNR, CDR2 FQNEAQ (reference sequence). V was shortened by 1 base and J by 6 bases, with 9 bases between the two germline ends. The CDR3 spans 13 residues. This CDR3 is CASSLVGRDGYTF. The CDR3 DNA follows: TGTGCCAGCAGCTTAGTAGGCAGGGATGGCTACACCTTC. The complete variable domain, with remaining parts taken from reference TRBV7-9 and TRBJ1-2, reads DTGVSQNPRHKITKRGQNVTFRCDPISEHNRLYWYRQTLGQGPEFLTYFQNEAQLEKSRLLSDRFSAERPKGSFSTLEIQRTEQGDSAMYLCASSLVGRDGYTFGSGTRLTVV.

The chain employs TRBV29-1 and TRBJ1-2, with D unresolved. From germline, CDR1 is SQVTM and CDR2 ANQGSEA. This CDR3 is built from 12 residues. Deletions cut 3 bases from V and 4 bases from J, with 9 bases between. The CDR3 protein is CSVERSSYGYTF. Written as DNA, the CDR3 is TGCAGCGTTGAGAGATCTAGCTATGGCTACACCTTC.

The chain uses TRBV2 and TRBJ2-2; 8 bases fit TRBD2. Germline lookup yields CDR1 SNHLY and CDR2 FYNNEI. Trimming at V came to 4 bases and at J to 7 bases, leaving 5 bases not matched to a gene. This CDR3 has 14 residues. CDR3 sequence reads: CASSVRREVGELFF. CDR3 DNA sequence: TGTGCCAGCAGTGTGAGGCGGGAGGTCGGGGAGCTGTTTTTT.

V is TRBV11-2 and J is TRBJ1-1; TRBD1 matches at 8 bases. The CDR3 loop spans 16 amino acids. CDR1 and CDR2 (germline): SGHAT, FQNNGV. The V and J ends lost 4 bases and 7 bases, in that order; junction bases with no gene match: 14. DNA for the CDR3: TGTGCCAGCAGCTACGATCTCGGACAGGGAGGTAATGAAGCTTTCTTT. Residues: CASSYDLGQGGNEAFF. Supplemented by reference TRBV11-2 and TRBJ1-1, the full variable domain reads EAGVAQSPRYKIIEKRQSVAFWCNPISGHATLYWYQQILGQGPKLLIQFQNNGVVDDSQLPKDRFSAERLKGVDSTLKIQPAKLEDSAVYLCASSYDLGQGGNEAFFGQGTRLTVV.

The chain couples TRBV2 to TRBJ1-1; TRBD1 aligns across 9 bases. The CDR3 contains 15 residues. V gave up 6 bases and J gave up 4 bases; unmatched junction bases: 9. CDR1 SNHLY and CDR2 FYNNEI come from the germline V gene. CDR3: CASSPQGARGTEAFF. In nucleotides, the CDR3 is TGTGCCAGCAGCCCACAGGGGGCCCGCGGCACTGAAGCTTTCTTT.

The rearrangement links TRBV19 to TRBJ1-3; D might be TRBD1 (6 bases). Trimming cost V 3 bases and J 2 bases, with 11 bases left between them. Per the germline V gene, CDR1 is LNHDA and CDR2 is SQIVND (reference sequence). The CDR3 contains 15 residues. DNA for the CDR3: TGTGCCAGTAGTATGGGGGCAGAGGCTGGAAACACCATATATTTT. Residues: CASSMGAEAGNTIYF.

The chain links TRBV5-1 to TRBJ2-1; the match to TRBD2 covers 12 bases. Unmatched junction bases numbered 11, after V lost 4 bases and J lost 9 bases. CDR1 SGHRS and CDR2 YFSETQ come from the germline V gene. CDR3 size: 16 residues. CDR3 in amino acids: CASSQTSGRGWGEQFF. The CDR3 DNA follows: TGCGCCAGCAGCCAGACTAGCGGGAGAGGATGGGGTGAGCAGTTCTTC.

The rearrangement links TRBV4-1 to TRBJ1-2, with a weak D call TRBD1 (5 bases). The CDR3 is 13 residues long. With 1 base removed from V and 6 bases from J, the gap between germline ends came to 9 bases. The germline V gene has CDR1 MGHRA and CDR2 YSYEKL. The DNA for the CDR3 is TGCGCCAGCAGCCAAGTGGGGGGGGATGGCTACACCTTC. The encoded protein is CASSQVGGDGYTF.

The chain uses TRBV30 and TRBJ2-7; D may be TRBD1 (6 bases). Germline-derived CDR1 and CDR2 are GTSNPN and SVGIG (reference sequence). Deletions cut 0 bases from V and 2 bases from J, with 23 bases between. CDR3 size: 18 residues. CDR3 protein: CAWSVRGWDNRRTYEQYV. As DNA, the CDR3 is TGTGCCTGGAGTGTACGGGGCTGGGACAACCGCAGAACCTACGAGCAGTACGTC.

The rearrangement uses TRBV3-1 (or the pseudogene TRBV3-2) and TRBJ2-5; 7 nucleotides line up with TRBD2. CDR1 is LGHDT and CDR2 is YNNKEL in the germline V gene (reference sequence). The CDR3 runs 16 residues. The V and J ends lost 0 bases and 1 base, in that order; junction bases with no gene match: 5. CDR3 coding DNA: TGTGCCAGCAGCCAAGACGGCGGGGGTCCCCAAGAGACCCAGTACTTC. Amino acids: CASSQDGGGPQETQYF.

The chain links TRBV10-3 to TRBJ1-5; D not certain. Germline CDR1 is ENHRY and CDR2 is SYGVKD. The CDR3 is 13 residues long. V was pared by 3 bases and J by 4 bases, with 7 bases between. CDR3: CAISEKENQPQHF. The DNA of the CDR3 is TGTGCCATCAGTGAAAAGGAGAATCAGCCCCAGCATTTT.

V gene TRBV5-8 combines with J gene TRBJ2-3; the match to TRBD2 covers 11 bases. This CDR3 contains 16 residues. Germline CDR1 is SGHTS and CDR2 is YDEGEE. The junction had 5 bases not matched to a gene; V was cut back by 1 base and J by 4 bases. The CDR3 nucleotides read TGTGCCAGCAGCTTGACGCTAGCGGGAGGATCAGATACGCAGTATTTT. Its translation: CASSLTLAGGSDTQYF. The whole variable domain, remainder taken from reference TRBV5-8 and TRBJ2-3, is EAGVTQSPTHLIKTRGQQATLRCSPISGHTSVYWYQQALGLGLQFLLWYDEGEERNRGNFPPRFSGRQFPNYSSELNVNALELEDSALYLCASSLTLAGGSDTQYFGPGTRLTVL.

This clone was found a few times. The rearrangement joins TRBV5-4 to TRBJ1-4, with 10 positions matching TRBD1. The CDR3 has 16 residues. V gave up 0 bases and J gave up 5 bases; unmatched junction bases: 4. Germline CDR1 and CDR2: SGHNT and YYREEE (reference sequence). In DNA, the CDR3 is TGTGCCAGCAGCTTGGGGGACAGGGGAGGAAATGAAAAACTGTTTTTT. This translates into CASSLGDRGGNEKLFF.

The rearrangement links TRBV29-1 to TRBJ2-1; no firm D call. This CDR3 spans 16 amino acids. Germline loops: CDR1 SQVTM, CDR2 ANQGSEA. Trimming removed 7 bases at V and 2 bases at J, with 21 bases between. Here the CDR3 reads CSASVGLHGTYNEQFF. The DNA for the CDR3 is TGCAGCGCCTCCGTGGGCCTCCACGGCACCTACAATGAGCAGTTCTTC.

This chain uses TRBV5-5 with TRBJ1-6; D unclear. V lost 2 bases and J lost 6, with 9 bases in between. Germline values: CDR1 SGHKS, CDR2 YYEKEE (reference sequence). The CDR3 covers 14 residues. The CDR3 DNA sequence: TGTGCCAGCAGCTTAGGCGGGATTAATTCACCCCTCCACTTT. Protein product: CASSLGGINSPLHF.

This chain joins TRBV11-2 and TRBJ1-3; no clear D. This CDR3 has 14 amino acids. Germline V gene data show CDR1 as SGHAT and CDR2 as FQNNGV. The V and J ends lost 5 bases and 9 bases respectively, with 17 bases between them. This CDR3 reads CASSRTGNLGTIYF. The CDR3 coding sequence is TGTGCCAGCAGCCGTACGGGAAACTTGGGCACCATATATTTT.

The chain links TRBV6-1 to TRBJ1-5; 9 nucleotides match TRBD1. Looked up from germline, CDR1 is MNHNS and CDR2 is SASEGT. V lost 1 base and J lost 5; bases outside the gene matches: 18. The CDR3 extends over 20 amino acids. In nucleotides, the CDR3 is TGTGCCAGCAGTGAAGACCGGTATAGGGGACAGGGCATCCCCTATCAGCCCCAGCATTTT. Its protein product is CASSEDRYRGQGIPYQPQHF.

The chain combines TRBV10-3 with TRBJ2-1; 10 bases align to TRBD2. The germline V gene encodes CDR1 ENHRY and CDR2 SYGVKD. V trimming: 2 bases; J trimming: 6 bases; junction bases outside the gene matches: 4. The CDR3 is 15 amino acids. This CDR3 is CAISENSGRFNEQFF. Written as DNA, the CDR3 is TGTGCCATCAGTGAGAATAGCGGGAGGTTCAATGAGCAGTTCTTC.

V usage is TRBV3-1 (or the pseudogene TRBV3-2) and J usage is TRBJ1-1; D unresolved. Per the germline V gene, CDR1 is LGHDT and CDR2 is YNNKEL (reference sequence). The CDR3 is 13 residues long. Trimming left V 5 bases short and J 4 bases short, with 11 bases between. CDR3 coding DNA: TGTGCCAGCAGCGCCCTTAAGCGCACTGAAGCTTTCTTT. Its translation is CASSALKRTEAFF.

The rearrangement links TRBV19 to TRBJ1-3; D is undetermined. The CDR3 contains 12 residues. The ends were cut back, 8 bases at V and 0 bases at J, with 5 bases in the middle. CDR1 and CDR2 from the germline V gene are LNHDA and SQIVND (reference sequence). CDR3 region: CASSVSGNTIYF. The CDR3 bases are TGTGCCAGTTCTGTCTCTGGAAACACCATATATTTT.

The chain combines TRBV6-6 with TRBJ1-2; tentatively, D is TRBD1 (5 bases). Germline loops: CDR1 MNHNY, CDR2 SVGAGI (reference sequence). CDR3 size: 15 residues. Deletions cut 0 bases from V and 4 bases from J, with 12 bases between. The CDR3 here is CASSYSGQGFYGYTF. The CDR3, as DNA: TGTGCCAGCAGTTACTCGGGGCAGGGTTTCTATGGCTACACCTTC.